The entry below gives a single T cell receptor beta chain sequence along with its context. Its matching antigen is unknown. Looked up from germline, CDR1 is SGHTA and CDR2 is FQGNSA. The CDR3 runs 18 residues. Trimming took 5 bases from V and 0 from J; bases not matched to a gene: 10. The data belong to a study of cytomegalovirus exposure and HLA in healthy donors. Study observations and caveats: An analysis done earlier found most TCR beta V segments productive about 90% or about 30% of the time.

PCR involved 60 Vbeta and 13 Jbeta primers. Sequenced by immunoSEQ multiplex PCR; TCRdb stores in-frame clones only, minus some. The top ten hold under 5.5% of the sample, which has fewer than 200,000 clones, around 73% seen once. Sequenced: PBMCs. The V and J genes are TRBV7-2 and TRBJ2-1, with 10 bases aligning to TRBD2. The TCR originated in a woman aged 18-29 years in good health and CMV-seropositive. The CDR3 nucleotides read TGTGCCAGCAGCCCGCGGCCTAGCGGGGGAAGCTCCTACAATGAGCAGTTCTTC. Its protein product is CASSPRPSGGSSYNEQFF. The variable domain in full, with the rest retrieved from reference TRBV7-2 and TRBJ2-1, is GAGVSQSPSNKVTEKGKDVELRCDPISGHTALYWYRQSLGQGLEFLIYFQGNSAPDKSGLPSDRFSAERTGGSVSTLTIQRTQQEDSAVYLCASSPRPSGGSSYNEQFFGPGTRLTVL.